These 19 T cell receptor beta chains came from one sample sequenced in a study of blood T cell repertoires in COVID-19. Method: immunoSEQ multiplex PCR; TCRdb's copy keeps in-frame clones and lacks some. This sample yields over 150,000 clones, of which about 80% are seen a single time; around 7.1% belongs to the top ten. Sequencing was done on a sample of PBMCs or T cells enriched from blood (not recorded which). Every receptor here comes from a man in his fifties or sixties who had recovered from COVID-19.

The chain joins TRBV18 to TRBJ1-3; TRBD1 might be the D (6 bases). The CDR3 length is 16 residues. Germline CDR1 and CDR2: KGHSH and LQKENI. Trimming shortened V by 0 bases and J by 4 bases, and 13 bases separated the two germline ends. The DNA of the CDR3 is TGTGCCAGCTCACCACCGGGCAGGGGTAACGGAAACACCATATATTTT. Its protein is CASSPPGRGNGNTIYF.

The V call is TRBV2, the J call TRBJ2-6; weak D call: TRBD2 (5 bases). The CDR3 is 16 amino acids. Germline V gives CDR1 SNHLY, CDR2 FYNNEI. V was shortened by 0 bases and J by 2 bases, with 8 bases between the two germline ends. CDR3 in DNA: TGTGCCAGCAGTGAAGCGCGGGCCGCTGGGGCCAACGTCCTGACTTTC. Translated: CASSEARAAGANVLTF.

The genes are TRBV5-1 and TRBJ2-1; a possible D gene is TRBD1 (6 bases). Per germline, CDR1 SGHRS and CDR2 YFSETQ. Trimming pared 4 bases from V and 10 bases from J, leaving 15 bases between. The CDR3 has 13 amino acids. The CDR3 DNA sequence: TGCGCCAGCAGCGCTAGGGGGACGCAGGAGCAGTTCTTC. Translation: CASSARGTQEQFF.

The V call is TRBV30, the J call TRBJ1-5; TRBD1 agrees at 7 bases. The CDR3 loop spans 12 amino acids. Germline trimming cut 3 bases from V and 9 bases from J; bases unmatched to any gene: 5. Germline CDR1 is GTSNPN and CDR2 is SVGIG (reference sequence). The chain's CDR3 is CAWRQGPGPQHF. CDR3 DNA sequence: TGTGCCTGGAGACAGGGGCCGGGGCCCCAGCATTTT.

A few counts support this clone. The chain couples TRBV11-3 to TRBJ1-2; TRBD1 matches 7 bases. This CDR3 comprises 12 residues. Trimming removed 4 bases from V and 10 bases from J; junction bases left unmatched: 6. Germline CDR1 reads SGHNT; CDR2 reads YENEEA. The CDR3 coding sequence is TGTGCCAGCAGCTCGACAGGGAAAGACTACACCTTC. This gives the protein CASSSTGKDYTF.

The V gene is TRBV14, the J gene TRBJ2-7, with 9 bases identical to TRBD1. V lost 4 bases and J lost 4; bases outside the gene matches: 8. Germline CDR1 reads SGHDN; CDR2 reads FVKESK. The CDR3 covers 15 residues. CDR3 nucleotides: TGTGCCAGCAGCCCCGCCGGGACAGGGAGGTACGAGCAGTACTTC. This sequence encodes CASSPAGTGRYEQYF.

The CDR3 loop reads CAWSHAGPWGNQPQHF. CDR3 DNA: TGTGCCTGGAGTCACGCGGGACCTTGGGGCAATCAGCCCCAGCATTTT. This chain connects TRBV30 to TRBJ1-5, with D perhaps matching TRBD1 (5 bases). In germline, CDR1 is GTSNPN, CDR2 SVGIG (reference sequence). The CDR3 totals 16 residues. Trimming removed 2 bases at V and 2 bases at J, with 16 bases between.

This clone has only a few counts. This chain connects TRBV7-8 to TRBJ1-4; 7 bases are shared with TRBD1. Looked up from germline, CDR1 is SGHVS and CDR2 is FQNEAQ. V gave up 5 bases and J gave up 7 bases; unmatched junction bases: 10. The CDR3 extends over 15 amino acids. Here the CDR3 DNA reads TGTGCCAGCAGCAAAAGACAGGGTGGTGCTGAAAAACTGTTTTTT. Translated: CASSKRQGGAEKLFF.

As DNA, the CDR3 is TGTGCCAGCAGTTACTCGAAAGGACAGGGAAGAACTGTGGGCACTGAAGCTTTCTTT. This gives the protein CASSYSKGQGRTVGTEAFF. J is TRBJ1-1 and V is TRBV6-2 or TRBV6-3; 8 bases line up with TRBD1. CDR3 length equals 19 residues. Germline CDR1 is MNHEY and CDR2 is SVGEGT. V trimming: 0 bases; J trimming: 4 bases; junction bases outside the gene matches: 16.

The table lists this clone with a few counts. The J gene is TRBJ1-6, the V gene TRBV3-1 (or the pseudogene TRBV3-2), with D perhaps matching TRBD1 (6 bases). Trimming took 10 bases from V and 7 from J, leaving 17 bases between them. Germline V gene sequence: CDR1 LGHDT, CDR2 YNNKEL (reference sequence). The CDR3 is 14 amino acids. The CDR3 reads CATEAATGNSPLHF. CDR3 nucleotide sequence: TGTGCCACCGAAGCAGCCACAGGGAATTCACCCCTCCACTTT.

This chain joins TRBV7-9 and TRBJ1-6, with D possibly TRBD1 on 6 matching bases. Germline-derived CDR1 and CDR2 are SEHNR and FQNEAQ (reference sequence). Trimming removed 1 base from V and 9 bases from J, with 13 bases in between. The CDR3 is 15 residues long. DNA of the CDR3: TGTGCCAGCAGCTTAGAGACAGGCCATGCTTCACCCCTCCACTTT. It is translated as CASSLETGHASPLHF.

The chain recombines TRBV6-5 with TRBJ2-3; 7 bases are a match to TRBD2. The CDR3 spans 15 residues. V shed 8 bases and J 4 bases; nucleotides not matched to a gene: 12. Germline V CDR1 and CDR2: MNHEY, SVGAGI. In nucleotides, the CDR3 is TGTGCCAGCTCCTCACGCGGGGGAATTCCAGATACGCAGTATTTT. Translation: CASSSRGGIPDTQYF.

The CDR3 protein is CASSYSGRAENSPLHF. The CDR3 DNA follows: TGTGCCAGCAGTTACTCCGGCAGGGCTGAAAATTCACCCCTCCACTTT. V usage is TRBV6-5 and J usage is TRBJ1-6, with D tentatively TRBD1 (5 bases). Between the trimmed V and J ends, which lost 0 bases and 7 bases, there was a span of 13 bases. The CDR3 spans 16 residues. CDR1 and CDR2 (germline): MNHEY, SVGAGI.

The chain links TRBV11-1 to TRBJ1-2; the D gene is possibly TRBD1 (6 bases). Deletions cut 2 bases from V and 4 bases from J, with 14 bases between. This CDR3 is 15 amino acids long. CDR1 and CDR2 from the germline V gene are SGHAT and FQDESV (reference sequence). The DNA for the CDR3 is TGTGCCAGCAGCTTAAACGATGGCAGGGGCTATGGCTACACCTTC. This codes for CASSLNDGRGYGYTF.

V is TRBV7-2 and J is TRBJ2-7; 8 positions match TRBD2. From germline, CDR1 is SGHTA and CDR2 FQGNSA. The ends lost 4 bases at V and 3 bases at J; junction bases unmatched: 2. This CDR3 is 13 amino acids long. CDR3 region: CASSSGTSYEQYF. The CDR3 nucleotides are TGTGCCAGCAGCTCCGGGACTAGCTACGAGCAGTACTTC.

The J gene is TRBJ1-2, the V gene TRBV6-5; D uncertain. Germline V gives CDR1 MNHEY, CDR2 SVGAGI. Trimming cost V 7 bases and J 7 bases, with 19 bases left between them. CDR3 length equals 14 residues. CDR3 amino acids: CASTQIVGSSGYTF. CDR3 coding DNA: TGTGCCAGCACCCAGATCGTAGGGAGCTCTGGCTACACCTTC.

This clone was found once. The rearrangement uses TRBV4-1 and TRBJ1-3; possibly TRBD1 for D (5 bases). The CDR3 contains 15 residues. Trimming shortened V by 5 bases and J by 10 bases, and 21 bases separated the two germline ends. Germline assignment: CDR1 MGHRA and CDR2 YSYEKL. The CDR3: CASSDGLIGARTIYF. CDR3 in DNA: TGCGCCAGCAGCGACGGATTAATTGGGGCAAGGACCATATATTTT.

The chain combines TRBV5-4 with TRBJ1-1, with D possibly being TRBD1 (6 bases). The CDR3 spans 13 residues. Deletions cut 3 bases from V and 9 bases from J, with 15 bases between. Germline loops: CDR1 SGHNT, CDR2 YYREEE (reference sequence). This chain's CDR3 is CASSYTGQPQAFF. Written as DNA, the CDR3 is TGTGCCAGCAGCTACACTGGACAGCCACAAGCTTTCTTT.

The genes are TRBV19 and TRBJ2-5; the match to TRBD1 covers 9 bases. The V gene end was trimmed by 2 bases and the J gene end by 2 bases; junction bases not matched to a gene: 6. This CDR3 spans 16 amino acids. Germline V CDR1 and CDR2: LNHDA, SQIVND (reference sequence). The CDR3 loop reads CASSIYSGTGQETQYF. For the CDR3, the DNA is TGTGCCAGTAGTATATATTCCGGGACAGGGCAAGAGACCCAGTACTTC.